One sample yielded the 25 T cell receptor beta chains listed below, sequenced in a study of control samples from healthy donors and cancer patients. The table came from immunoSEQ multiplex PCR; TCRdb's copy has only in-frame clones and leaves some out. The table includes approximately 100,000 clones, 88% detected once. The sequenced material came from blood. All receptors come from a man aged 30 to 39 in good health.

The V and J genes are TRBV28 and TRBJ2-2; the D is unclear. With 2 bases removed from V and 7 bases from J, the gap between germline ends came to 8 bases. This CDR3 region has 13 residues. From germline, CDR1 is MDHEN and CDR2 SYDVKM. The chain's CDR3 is CASSLPMVGELFF. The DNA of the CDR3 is TGTGCCAGCAGTTTACCCATGGTCGGGGAGCTGTTTTTT. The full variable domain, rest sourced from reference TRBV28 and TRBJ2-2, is DVKVTQSSRYLVKRTGEKVFLECVQDMDHENMFWYRQDPGLGLRLIYFSYDVKMKEKGDIPEGYSVSREKKERFSLILESASTNQTSMYLCASSLPMVGELFFGEGSRLTVL.

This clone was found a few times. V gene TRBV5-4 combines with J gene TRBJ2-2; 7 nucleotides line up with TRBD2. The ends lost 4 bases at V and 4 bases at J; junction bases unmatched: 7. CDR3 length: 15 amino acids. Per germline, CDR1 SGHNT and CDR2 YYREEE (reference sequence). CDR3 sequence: CASSVGGGVTGELFF. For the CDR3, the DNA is TGTGCCAGCAGCGTCGGGGGAGGGGTCACCGGGGAGCTGTTTTTT.

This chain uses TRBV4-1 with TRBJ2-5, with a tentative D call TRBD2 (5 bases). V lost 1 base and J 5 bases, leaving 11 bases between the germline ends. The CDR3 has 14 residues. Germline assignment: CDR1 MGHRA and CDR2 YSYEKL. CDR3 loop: CASSQVPGEETQYF. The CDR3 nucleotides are TGCGCCAGCAGCCAAGTCCCCGGGGAGGAGACCCAGTACTTC.

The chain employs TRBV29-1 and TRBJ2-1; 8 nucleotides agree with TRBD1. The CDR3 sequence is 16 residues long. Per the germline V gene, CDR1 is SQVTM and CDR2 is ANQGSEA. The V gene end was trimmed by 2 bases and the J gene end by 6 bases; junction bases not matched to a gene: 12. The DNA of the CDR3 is TGCAGCGTTGAAAAGACAGGGGCCACCCTCGGCAATGAGCAGTTCTTC. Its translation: CSVEKTGATLGNEQFF.

In DNA, the CDR3 is TGCGCCAGCAGCTTGGGGGGGACTACTACCTACGAGCAGTACTTC. Translating gives CASSLGGTTTYEQYF. The chain is built from TRBV5-1 and TRBJ2-7; 7 bases agree with TRBD2. The CDR3 consists of 15 residues. Trimming at V came to 0 bases and at J to 2 bases, leaving 5 bases not matched to a gene. The V gene's germline CDR1 is SGHRS and CDR2 YFSETQ.

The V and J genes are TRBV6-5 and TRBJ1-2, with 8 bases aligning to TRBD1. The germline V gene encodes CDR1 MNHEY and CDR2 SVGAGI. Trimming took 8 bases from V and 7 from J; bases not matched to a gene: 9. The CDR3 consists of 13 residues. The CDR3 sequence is CASAGQGAGGYTF. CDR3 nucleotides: TGTGCCAGCGCCGGGCAGGGGGCAGGTGGCTACACCTTC.

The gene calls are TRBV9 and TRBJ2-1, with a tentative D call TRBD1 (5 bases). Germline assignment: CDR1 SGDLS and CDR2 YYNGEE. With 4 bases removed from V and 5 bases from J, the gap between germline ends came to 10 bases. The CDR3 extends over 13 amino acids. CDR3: CASSFGANNEQFF. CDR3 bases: TGTGCCAGCAGCTTTGGGGCAAACAATGAGCAGTTCTTC.

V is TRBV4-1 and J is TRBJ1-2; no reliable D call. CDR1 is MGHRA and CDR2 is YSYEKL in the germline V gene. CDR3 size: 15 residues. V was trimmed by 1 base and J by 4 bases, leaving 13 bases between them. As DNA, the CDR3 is TGCGCCAGCAGCCAAGTGTACGGAGAAAGCTATGGCTACACCTTC. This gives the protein CASSQVYGESYGYTF.

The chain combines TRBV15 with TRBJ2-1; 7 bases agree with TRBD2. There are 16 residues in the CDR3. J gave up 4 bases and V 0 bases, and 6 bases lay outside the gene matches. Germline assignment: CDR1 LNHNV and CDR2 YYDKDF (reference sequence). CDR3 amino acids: CATSRDRASGYNEQFF. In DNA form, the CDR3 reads TGTGCCACCAGCAGAGATCGGGCTAGCGGATACAATGAGCAGTTCTTC.

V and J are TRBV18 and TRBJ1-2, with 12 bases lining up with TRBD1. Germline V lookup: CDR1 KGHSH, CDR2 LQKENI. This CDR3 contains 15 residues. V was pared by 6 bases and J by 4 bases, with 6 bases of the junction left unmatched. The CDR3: CASSGQGASSYGYTF. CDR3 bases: TGTGCCAGCTCGGGACAGGGGGCCTCTAGCTATGGCTACACCTTC.

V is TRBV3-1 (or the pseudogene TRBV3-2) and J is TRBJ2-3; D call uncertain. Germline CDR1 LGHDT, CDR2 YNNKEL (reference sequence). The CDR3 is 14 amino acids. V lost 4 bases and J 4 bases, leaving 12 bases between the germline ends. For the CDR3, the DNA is TGTGCCAGCAGCCCCCTGATTCTTTCAGATACGCAGTATTTT. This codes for CASSPLILSDTQYF.

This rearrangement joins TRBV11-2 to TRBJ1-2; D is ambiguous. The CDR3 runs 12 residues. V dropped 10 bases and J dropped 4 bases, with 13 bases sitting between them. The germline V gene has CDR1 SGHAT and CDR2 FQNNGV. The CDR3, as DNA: TGTGCCACCGGCGCCAGCCTCTATGGCTACACCTTC. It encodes CATGASLYGYTF.

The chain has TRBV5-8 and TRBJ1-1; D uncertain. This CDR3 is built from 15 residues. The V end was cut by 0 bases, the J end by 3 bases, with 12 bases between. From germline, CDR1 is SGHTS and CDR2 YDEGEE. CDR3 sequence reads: CASSLADREYTEAFF. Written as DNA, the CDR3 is TGTGCCAGCAGCTTGGCCGATCGGGAATACACTGAAGCTTTCTTT.

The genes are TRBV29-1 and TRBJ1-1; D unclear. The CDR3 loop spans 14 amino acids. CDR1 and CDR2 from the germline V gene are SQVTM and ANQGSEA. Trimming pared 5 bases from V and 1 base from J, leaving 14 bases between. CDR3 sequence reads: CSVLPRLTNTEAFF. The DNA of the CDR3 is TGCAGCGTTTTACCCCGACTTACGAACACTGAAGCTTTCTTT.

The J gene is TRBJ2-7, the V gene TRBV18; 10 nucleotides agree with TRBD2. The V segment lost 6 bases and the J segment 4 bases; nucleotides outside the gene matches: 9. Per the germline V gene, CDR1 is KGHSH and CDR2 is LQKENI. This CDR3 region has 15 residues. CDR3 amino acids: CASSLTLSGRYEQYF. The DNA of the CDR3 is TGTGCCAGCTCCCTTACGCTTAGCGGGAGGTACGAGCAGTACTTC. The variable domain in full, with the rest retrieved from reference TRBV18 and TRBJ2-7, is NAGVMQNPRHLVRRRGQEARLRCSPMKGHSHVYWYRQLPEEGLKFMVYLQKENIIDESGMPKERFSAEFPKEGPSILRIQQVVRGDSAAYFCASSLTLSGRYEQYFGPGTRLTVT.

The CDR3 region has the DNA TGTGCCTGGAGTTCCCGTTATGGCTACACCTTC. Translation gives CAWSSRYGYTF. The chain is built from TRBV30 and TRBJ1-2; D unclear. V was trimmed by 2 bases and J by 5 bases, leaving 6 bases between them. The CDR3 is 11 residues long. Germline CDR1 GTSNPN, CDR2 SVGIG (reference sequence).

CDR3 protein: CATRLTGTSGSRHEQYF. In nucleotides, the CDR3 is TGTGCCACCAGACTCACCGGGACTAGCGGGAGCAGACACGAGCAGTACTTC. V usage is TRBV15 and J usage is TRBJ2-7, with 14 positions matching TRBD2. The CDR3 covers 17 residues. Per the germline V gene, CDR1 is LNHNV and CDR2 is YYDKDF (reference sequence). Trimming took 6 bases from V and 5 from J; bases not matched to a gene: 12.

In DNA, the CDR3 is TGTGCCAGCAGCTTTCAGGGGCTTTCCTACGAGCAGTACTTC. It specifies CASSFQGLSYEQYF. This chain connects TRBV5-6 to TRBJ2-7; D is perhaps TRBD1 (6 bases). The CDR3 has 14 residues. V was shortened by 2 bases and J by 1 base, with 10 bases between the two germline ends. CDR1 and CDR2 (germline): SGHDT, YYEEEE.

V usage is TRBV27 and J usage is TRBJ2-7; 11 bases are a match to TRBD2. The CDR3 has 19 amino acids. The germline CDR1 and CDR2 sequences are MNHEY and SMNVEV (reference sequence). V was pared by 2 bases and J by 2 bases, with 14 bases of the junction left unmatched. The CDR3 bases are TGTGCCAGCAGTTTACGCTGGGGACAGATGACTAGCGGGACCTACGAGCAGTACTTC. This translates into CASSLRWGQMTSGTYEQYF.

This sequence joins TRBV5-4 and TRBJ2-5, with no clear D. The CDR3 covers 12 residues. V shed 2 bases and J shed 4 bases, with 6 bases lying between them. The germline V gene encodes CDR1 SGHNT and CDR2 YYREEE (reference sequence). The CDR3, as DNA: TGTGCCAGCAGCTTTTTTGCAGAGACCCAGTACTTC. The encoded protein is CASSFFAETQYF.

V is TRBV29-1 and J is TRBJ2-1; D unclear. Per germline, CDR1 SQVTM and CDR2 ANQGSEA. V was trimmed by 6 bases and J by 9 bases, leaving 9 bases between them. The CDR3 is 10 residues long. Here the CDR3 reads CSVKWAEQFF. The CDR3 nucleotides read TGCAGCGTGAAATGGGCTGAGCAGTTCTTC.

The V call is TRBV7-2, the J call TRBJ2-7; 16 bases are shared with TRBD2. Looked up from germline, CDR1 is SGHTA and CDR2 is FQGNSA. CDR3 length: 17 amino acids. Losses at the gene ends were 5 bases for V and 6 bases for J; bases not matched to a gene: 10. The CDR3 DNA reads TGTGCCAGCAGCACGACTGGGACTAGCGGGAGGGCCGGCGAGCAGTACTTC. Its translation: CASSTTGTSGRAGEQYF.

Here the CDR3 reads CASSLGGSPGELFF. CDR3 nucleotide sequence: TGTGCCAGCAGTTTAGGGGGTAGCCCCGGGGAGCTGTTTTTT. The chain links TRBV28 to TRBJ2-2; tentatively, D is TRBD1 or TRBD2 (5 bases each). CDR3 length: 14 amino acids. V was cut by 2 bases and J by 6 bases, with 10 bases left in between. Germline V gene data show CDR1 as MDHEN and CDR2 as SYDVKM.

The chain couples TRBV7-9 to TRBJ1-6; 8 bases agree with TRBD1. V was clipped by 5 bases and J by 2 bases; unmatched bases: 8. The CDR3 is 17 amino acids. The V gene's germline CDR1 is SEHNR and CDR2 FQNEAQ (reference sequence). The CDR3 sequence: CASSPWPGGAYNSPLHF. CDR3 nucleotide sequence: TGTGCCAGCAGCCCTTGGCCAGGGGGCGCCTATAATTCACCCCTCCACTTT. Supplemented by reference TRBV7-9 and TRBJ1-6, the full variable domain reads DTGVSQNPRHKITKRGQNVTFRCDPISEHNRLYWYRQTLGQGPEFLTYFQNEAQLEKSRLLSDRFSAERPKGSFSTLEIQRTEQGDSAMYLCASSPWPGGAYNSPLHFGNGTRLTVT.

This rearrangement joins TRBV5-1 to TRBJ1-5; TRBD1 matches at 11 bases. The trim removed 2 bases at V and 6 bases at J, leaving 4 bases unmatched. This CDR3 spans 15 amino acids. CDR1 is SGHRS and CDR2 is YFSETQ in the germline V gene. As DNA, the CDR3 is TGCGCCAGCAGCTTAGGGACAGGGGGACCTCAGCCCCAGCATTTT. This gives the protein CASSLGTGGPQPQHF.